This T cell receptor beta chain was documented in a study of T-cell memory formation after mild COVID-19. There are 15 residues in the CDR3. Germline V gene sequence: CDR1 MGHRA, CDR2 YSYEKL. V lost 1 base and J lost 5, with 13 bases in between. A note on this clonotype: In this CDR3 the conserved last residue, phenylalanine or tryptophan, is missing, so a read error is likely.

TCRdb re-derived calls from the 5' RACE reads in MiXCR, one entry per CDR3 protein. The table lists roughly 310,000 distinct CDR3 sequences, less than 20% of them singletons. The material sequenced was PBMCs or a T cell subset sorted from them (not recorded which). The receptor comes from a man aged 18 to 35 who had mild COVID-19 (a few samples of this study predate the infection). Cell type and time point are not known. The chain is built from TRBV4-1 and TRBJ2-3; tentative D call: TRBD2 (5 bases). The CDR3 DNA is TGCGCCAGCAGCCAAGGGACGGCCCGGGGAGATACGCAGTATTCT. Its protein is CASSQGTARGDTQYS.